Below are 5 T cell receptor beta chains sequenced from a single sample in a study of cytomegalovirus exposure and HLA in healthy donors. The study ran its PCR with 60 Vbeta and 13 Jbeta primers. Using immunoSEQ multiplex PCR, the repertoire was profiled, and TCRdb retains in-frame clones only, with some absent. Here the sample spans 40,000 or so clones, about 78% being singletons. Material: PBMCs. All receptors derive from a woman in her twenties or thirties in good health and CMV-seronegative.

CDR3 protein: CAWGIGEGAFF. CDR3 DNA: TGTGCCTGGGGTATAGGGGAGGGGGCTTTCTTT. The chain is built from TRBV30 and TRBJ1-1; D may be TRBD1 (5 bases). The CDR3 is 11 residues long. The germline CDR1 and CDR2 sequences are GTSNPN and SVGIG (reference sequence). V was cut by 5 bases and J by 11 bases, with 15 bases left in between.

This clone was counted a single time. The V call is TRBV6-5, the J call TRBJ1-1; TRBD1 is a possible D gene (6 bases). Germline assignment: CDR1 MNHEY and CDR2 SVGAGI. The CDR3 consists of 13 residues. The V and J ends lost 5 bases and 1 base respectively, with 8 bases between them. For the CDR3, the DNA is TGTGCCAGCAGTAGGGGGTCGAACACTGAAGCTTTCTTT. It specifies CASSRGSNTEAFF.

The rearrangement joins TRBV28 to TRBJ2-5; 9 bases fit TRBD1. There are 12 residues in the CDR3. Germline V gene sequence: CDR1 MDHEN, CDR2 SYDVKM. The V gene end was trimmed by 10 bases and the J gene end by 5 bases; junction bases not matched to a gene: 5. CDR3 DNA sequence: TGTGCCACACAGGGGGCGGGGGAGACCCAGTACTTC. Translating it yields CATQGAGETQYF.

The V gene is TRBV29-1, the J gene TRBJ2-1; TRBD2 agrees at 8 bases. CDR1 is SQVTM, CDR2 ANQGSEA, per germline. The V segment lost 6 bases and the J segment 3 bases; nucleotides outside the gene matches: 10. The CDR3 covers 15 residues. CDR3 bases: TGCAGCGTGTCCCGCGGGCGGGGGGACTACAATGAGCAGTTCTTC. Its protein product is CSVSRGRGDYNEQFF.

This clone has just one count. The V and J genes are TRBV7-2 and TRBJ2-5, with TRBD2 matching 11 bases. The CDR3 contains 17 residues. With 0 bases clipped from V and 1 base from J, the junction kept 4 bases outside the gene matches. Germline CDR1 SGHTA, CDR2 FQGNSA. The CDR3 coding sequence is TGTGCCAGCAGCTTAGCGCCCCTAGCGGGGGGCCAAGAGACCCAGTACTTC. It translates to CASSLAPLAGGQETQYF. Full variable domain (rest looked up from reference TRBV7-2 and TRBJ2-5): GAGVSQSPSNKVTEKGKDVELRCDPISGHTALYWYRQSLGQGLEFLIYFQGNSAPDKSGLPSDRFSAERTGGSVSTLTIQRTQQEDSAVYLCASSLAPLAGGQETQYFGPGTRLLVL.